This TCR beta chain appears in the sequencing data of a study of blood T cell repertoires in COVID-19 (TCRdb year 2020). In the study overall: The collaborator samples originated in the United States, Italy and Spain and spanned the acute and convalescent phases of COVID-19. The prospective study material was composed of cDNA or gDNA derived from T cells, B-cell-depleted T cells, or PBMCs. Samples came from the ongoing ImmuneRACE study (first 160 participants) plus 1,254 subjects from 6 global collaborators. Where available, HLA class I and class II types were taken from metadata supplied by the sample provider and were not determined by assay-based typing. The repertoires were made available in a free public database intended to serve as a resource for research on the immune response to SARS-CoV-2. Deeply sampled blood TCRbeta repertoires from subjects exposed to, actively infected with, or recovered from COVID-19 were included in the dataset. Sample metadata almost always included a de-identified subject ID, COVID-19 status, age in years and sex. General study outcomes and caveats: The quantity of clinical and demographic metadata differed by source and by participant and was supplied without curation.

Whole blood was collected in K2EDTA tubes by collaborating institutions according to the institutions' own protocols. For TCRbeta analysis, collaborators shipped samples as frozen whole blood, isolated PBMCs, or DNA extracted from either of those sample types. Its CDR3 holds 15 amino acids, cysteine through phenylalanine. Left in the record is the CDR3 DNA by itself, 45 bases read in frame from the first base. Relative to germline, V is 5 bases shorter and J is 0 bases shorter, with 13 bases between their ends. Taken from the germline V gene, the CDR1 and CDR2 loops are SGHNT and YENEEA. A note on this clone: Its antigen is not yet known. Base-call qualities are not available, and no considerably larger clone is one nucleotide away.

The immunoSEQ Assay, a bias-controlled multiplex PCR, was used to amplify TCRbeta CDR3 regions from genomic DNA. For the original study's pipeline: The number of nucleated cells in each sample was estimated from the amplification of reference gene primers within the assay. To quantify the absolute abundance of each unique TCRbeta CDR3 rearrangement, sequence reads were collapsed and filtered. Productive Simpson clonality was computed per sample as the square root of Simpson's diversity index over productive rearrangements. In TCRdb, the immuneACCESS table is reduced to in-frame sequences with V and J assigned. These tables do not hold every clone; where another copy was compared, an unresolved V gene accounts for under half, and the others remain unexplained. From that table come the V and J calls and clone size; the DNA was used to work out D and trimming. The table for this sample lists 340,000 or so clones; approximately 82% of them were counted only once. The top ten constitute almost 3% of the sample.

The sequence joins TRBV11-3 to TRBJ1-1, with no confident D gene call. Sequenced material: peripheral blood. This sequence was found in a young man with active or convalescent COVID-19. CDR3 loop: CASSTIGSMNTEAFF. The sequenced DNA is TGTGCCAGCAGCACAATAGGGAGCATGAACACTGAAGCTTTCTTT. The variable domain in full, with residues beyond the CDR3 obtained from the reference TRBV11-3 and TRBJ1-1 genes, is EAGVVQSPRYKIIEKKQPVAFWCNPISGHNTLYWYLQNLGQGPELLIRYENEEAVDDSQLPKDRFSAERLKGVDSTLKIQPAELGDSAVYLCASSTIGSMNTEAFFGQGTRLTVV.